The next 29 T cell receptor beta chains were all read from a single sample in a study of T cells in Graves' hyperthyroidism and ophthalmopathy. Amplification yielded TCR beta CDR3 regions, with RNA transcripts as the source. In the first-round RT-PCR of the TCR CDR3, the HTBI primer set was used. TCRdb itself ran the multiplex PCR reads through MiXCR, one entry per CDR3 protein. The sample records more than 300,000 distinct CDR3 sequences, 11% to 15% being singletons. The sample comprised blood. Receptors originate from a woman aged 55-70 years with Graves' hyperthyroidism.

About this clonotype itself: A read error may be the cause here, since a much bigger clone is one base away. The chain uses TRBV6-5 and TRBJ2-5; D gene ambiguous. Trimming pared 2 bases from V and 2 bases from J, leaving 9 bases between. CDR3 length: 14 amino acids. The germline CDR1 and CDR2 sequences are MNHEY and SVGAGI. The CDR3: CASSYRATQETQYF. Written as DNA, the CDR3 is TGTGCCAGCAGTTACCGGGCCACACAAGAGACCCAGTACTTC.

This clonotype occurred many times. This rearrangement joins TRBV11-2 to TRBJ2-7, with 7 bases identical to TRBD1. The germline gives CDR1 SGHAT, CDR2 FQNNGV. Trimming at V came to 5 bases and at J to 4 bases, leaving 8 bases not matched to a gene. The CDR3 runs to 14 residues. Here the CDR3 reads CASSVTGAGYEQYF. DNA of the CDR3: TGTGCCAGCAGCGTAACAGGGGCAGGTTACGAGCAGTACTTC.

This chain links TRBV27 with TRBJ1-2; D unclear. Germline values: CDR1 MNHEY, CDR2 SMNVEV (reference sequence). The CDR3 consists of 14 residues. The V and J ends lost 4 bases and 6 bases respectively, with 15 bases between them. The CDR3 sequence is CASSSISDMDGYTF. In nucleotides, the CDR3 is TGTGCCAGCAGTTCCATCTCGGATATGGATGGCTACACCTTC.

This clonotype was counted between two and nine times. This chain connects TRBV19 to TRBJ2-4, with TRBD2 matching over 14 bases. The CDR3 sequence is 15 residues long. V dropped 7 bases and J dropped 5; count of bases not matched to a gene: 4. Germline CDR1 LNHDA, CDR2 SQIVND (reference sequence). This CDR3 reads CASKGLAGEQNIQYF. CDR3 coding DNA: TGTGCCAGTAAGGGACTAGCGGGAGAGCAAAACATTCAGTACTTC.

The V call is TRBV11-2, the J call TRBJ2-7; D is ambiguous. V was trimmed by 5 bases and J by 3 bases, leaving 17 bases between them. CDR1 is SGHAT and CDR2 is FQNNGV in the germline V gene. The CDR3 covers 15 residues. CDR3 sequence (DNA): TGTGCCAGCAGCCGGCAGACAAAAACGATCTACGAGCAGTACTTC. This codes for CASSRQTKTIYEQYF.

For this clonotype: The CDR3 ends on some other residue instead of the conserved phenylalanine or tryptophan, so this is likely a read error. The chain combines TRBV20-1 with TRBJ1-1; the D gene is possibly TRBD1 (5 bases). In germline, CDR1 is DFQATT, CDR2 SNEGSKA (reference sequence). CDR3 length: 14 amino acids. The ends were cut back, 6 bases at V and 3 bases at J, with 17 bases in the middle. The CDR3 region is CSATRTTGYTEAFL. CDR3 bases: TGCAGTGCCACGCGGACTACAGGCTACACTGAAGCTTTCCTT.

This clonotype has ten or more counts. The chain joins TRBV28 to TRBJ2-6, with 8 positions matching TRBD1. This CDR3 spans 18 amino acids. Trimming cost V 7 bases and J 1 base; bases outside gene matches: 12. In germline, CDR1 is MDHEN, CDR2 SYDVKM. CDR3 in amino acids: CASKGRDRGMSGANVLTF. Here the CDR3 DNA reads TGTGCCAGCAAAGGGCGCGACAGGGGCATGTCTGGGGCCAACGTCCTGACTTTC.

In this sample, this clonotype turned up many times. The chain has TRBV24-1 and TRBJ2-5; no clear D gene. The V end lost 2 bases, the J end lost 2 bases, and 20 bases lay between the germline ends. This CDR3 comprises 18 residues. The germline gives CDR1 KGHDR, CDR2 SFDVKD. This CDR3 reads CATSDSRKAMMGQETQYF. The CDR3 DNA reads TGTGCCACCAGTGATTCCAGGAAGGCTATGATGGGACAAGAGACCCAGTACTTC.

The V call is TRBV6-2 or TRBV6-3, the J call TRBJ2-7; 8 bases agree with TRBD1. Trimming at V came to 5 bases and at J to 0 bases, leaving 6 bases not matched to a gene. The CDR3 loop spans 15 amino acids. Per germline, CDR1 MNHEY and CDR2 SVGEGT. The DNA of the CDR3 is TGTGCCAGCAGTCAACGACAGGGGAGCTCCTACGAGCAGTACTTC. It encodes CASSQRQGSSYEQYF.

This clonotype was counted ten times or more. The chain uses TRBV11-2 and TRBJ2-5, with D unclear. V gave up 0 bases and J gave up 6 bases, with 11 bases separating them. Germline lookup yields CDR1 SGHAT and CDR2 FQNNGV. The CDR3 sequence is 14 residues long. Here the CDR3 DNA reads TGTGCCAGCAGCTTAGACCGTTTGACGAAGACCCAGTACTTC. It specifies CASSLDRLTKTQYF.

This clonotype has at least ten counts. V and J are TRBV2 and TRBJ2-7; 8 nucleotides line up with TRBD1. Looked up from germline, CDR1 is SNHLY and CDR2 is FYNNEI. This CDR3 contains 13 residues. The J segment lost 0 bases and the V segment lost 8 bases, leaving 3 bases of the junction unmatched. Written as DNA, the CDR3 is TGTGCCAGCGGGGGACAGGTCTCCTACGAGCAGTACTTC. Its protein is CASGGQVSYEQYF. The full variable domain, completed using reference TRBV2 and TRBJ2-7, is EPEVTQTPSHQVTQMGQEVILRCVPISNHLYFYWYRQILGQKVEFLVSFYNNEISEKSEIFDDQFSVERPDGSNFTLKIRSTKLEDSAMYFCASGGQVSYEQYFGPGTRLTVT.

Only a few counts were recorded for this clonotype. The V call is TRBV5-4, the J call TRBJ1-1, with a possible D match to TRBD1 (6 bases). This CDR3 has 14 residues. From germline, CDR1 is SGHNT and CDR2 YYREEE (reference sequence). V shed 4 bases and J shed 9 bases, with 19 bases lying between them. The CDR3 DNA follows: TGTGCCAGCAGCCGACAGGCCCTCAATTCTCAAGCTTTCTTT. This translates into CASSRQALNSQAFF.

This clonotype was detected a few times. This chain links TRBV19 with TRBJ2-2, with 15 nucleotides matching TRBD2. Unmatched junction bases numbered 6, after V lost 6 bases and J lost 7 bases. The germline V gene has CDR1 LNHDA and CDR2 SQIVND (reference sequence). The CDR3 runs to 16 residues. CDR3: CASRKGLAGGVGELFF. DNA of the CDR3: TGTGCCAGTAGGAAGGGACTAGCGGGAGGAGTCGGGGAGCTGTTTTTT.

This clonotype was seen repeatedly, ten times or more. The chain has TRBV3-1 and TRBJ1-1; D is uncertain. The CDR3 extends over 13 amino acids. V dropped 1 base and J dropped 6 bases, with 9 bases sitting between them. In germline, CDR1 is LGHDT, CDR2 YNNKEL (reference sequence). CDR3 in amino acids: CASSQVFPAEAFF. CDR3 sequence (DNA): TGTGCCAGCAGCCAAGTTTTCCCAGCTGAAGCTTTCTTT.

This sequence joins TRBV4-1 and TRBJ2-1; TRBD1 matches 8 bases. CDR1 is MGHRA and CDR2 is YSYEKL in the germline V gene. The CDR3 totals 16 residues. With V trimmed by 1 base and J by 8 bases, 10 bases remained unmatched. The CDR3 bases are TGCGCCAGCAGCCAAGTCCTGGACAGGGTCTGGCATGAGCAGTTCTTC. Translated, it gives CASSQVLDRVWHEQFF.

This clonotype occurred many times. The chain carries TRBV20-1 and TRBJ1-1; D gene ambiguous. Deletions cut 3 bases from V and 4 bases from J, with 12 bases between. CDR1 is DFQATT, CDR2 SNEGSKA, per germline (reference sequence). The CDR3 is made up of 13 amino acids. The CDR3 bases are TGCAGTGCTAGCGAGGGATCTCGCACTGAAGCTTTCTTT. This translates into CSASEGSRTEAFF.

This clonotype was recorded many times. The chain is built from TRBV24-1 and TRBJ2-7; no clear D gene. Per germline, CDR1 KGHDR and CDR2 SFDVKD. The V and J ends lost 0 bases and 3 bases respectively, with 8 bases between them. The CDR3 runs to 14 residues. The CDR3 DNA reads TGTGCCACCAGTGATTTGAGGTTCGGCTACGAGCAGTACTTC. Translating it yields CATSDLRFGYEQYF.

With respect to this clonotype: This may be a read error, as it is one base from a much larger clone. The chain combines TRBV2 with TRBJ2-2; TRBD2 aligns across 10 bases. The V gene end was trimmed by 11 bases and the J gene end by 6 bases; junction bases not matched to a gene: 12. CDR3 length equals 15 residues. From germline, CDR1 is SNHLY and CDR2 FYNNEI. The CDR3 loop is CAARALAGDSGELFF. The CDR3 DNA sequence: TGTGCCGCCCGGGCGCTAGCGGGAGACTCCGGGGAGCTGTTTTTT.

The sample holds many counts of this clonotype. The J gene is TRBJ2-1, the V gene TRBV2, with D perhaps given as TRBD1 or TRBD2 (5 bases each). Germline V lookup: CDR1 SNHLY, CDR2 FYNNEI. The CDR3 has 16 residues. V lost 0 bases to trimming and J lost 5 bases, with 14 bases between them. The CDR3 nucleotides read TGTGCCAGCAGTGAAGCGCTTGGGACGACACACAATGAGCAGTTCTTC. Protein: CASSEALGTTHNEQFF.

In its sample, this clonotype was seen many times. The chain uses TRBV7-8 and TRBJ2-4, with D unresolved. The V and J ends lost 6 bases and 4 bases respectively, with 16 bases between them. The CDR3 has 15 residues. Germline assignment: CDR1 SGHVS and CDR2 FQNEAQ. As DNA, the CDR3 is TGTGCCAGCAGACGAACTCCGGGTCCGAAAAACATTCAGTACTTC. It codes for CASRRTPGPKNIQYF.

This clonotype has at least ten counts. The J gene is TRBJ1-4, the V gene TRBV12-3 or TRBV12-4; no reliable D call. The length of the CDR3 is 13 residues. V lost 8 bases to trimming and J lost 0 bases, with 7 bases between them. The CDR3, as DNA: TGTGCCAGCGGGGATGCAACTAATGAAAAACTGTTTTTT. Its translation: CASGDATNEKLFF.

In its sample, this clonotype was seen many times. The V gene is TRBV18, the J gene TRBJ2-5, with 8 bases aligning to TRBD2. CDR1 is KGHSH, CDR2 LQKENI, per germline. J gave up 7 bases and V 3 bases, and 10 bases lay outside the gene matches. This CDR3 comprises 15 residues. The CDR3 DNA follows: TGTGCCAGCTCACCTCCCAGCGGGAGTCGGGGGACCCAGTACTTC. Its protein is CASSPPSGSRGTQYF.

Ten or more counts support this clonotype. The chain's CDR3 is CASSPQSNQPQHF. The CDR3 DNA reads as TGTGCCAGCTCACCACAGAGCAATCAGCCCCAGCATTTT. The rearrangement joins TRBV18 to TRBJ1-5; D unclear. Germline-derived CDR1 and CDR2 are KGHSH and LQKENI. Trimming left V 1 base short and J 1 base short, with 2 bases between. This CDR3 has 13 residues.

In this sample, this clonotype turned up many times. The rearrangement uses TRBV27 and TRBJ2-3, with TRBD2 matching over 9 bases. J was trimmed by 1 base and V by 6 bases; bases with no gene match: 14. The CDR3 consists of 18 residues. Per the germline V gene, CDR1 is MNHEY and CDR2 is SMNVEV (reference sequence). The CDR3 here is CASSPGTSSSIGTDTQYF. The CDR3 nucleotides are TGTGCCAGCAGCCCCGGGACTAGCTCCTCTATCGGCACAGATACGCAGTATTTT.

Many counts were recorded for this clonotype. The CDR3 DNA is TGTGCCAGCAGCTTGCAAGAGGGAGATACGCAGTATTTT. Protein sequence: CASSLQEGDTQYF. The chain is built from TRBV7-9 and TRBJ2-3, with a tentative D call TRBD2 (5 bases). V was trimmed by 3 bases and J by 5 bases, leaving 9 bases between them. Germline assignment: CDR1 SEHNR and CDR2 FQNEAQ (reference sequence). The CDR3 runs to 13 residues.

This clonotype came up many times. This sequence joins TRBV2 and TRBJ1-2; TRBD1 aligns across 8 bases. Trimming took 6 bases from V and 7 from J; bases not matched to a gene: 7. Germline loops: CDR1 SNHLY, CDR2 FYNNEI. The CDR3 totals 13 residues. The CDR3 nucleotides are TGTGCCAGCAGCGGACAGGGTTTGGGTGGCTACACCTTC. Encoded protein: CASSGQGLGGYTF.

CDR3: CASRSPGHNEQFF. The CDR3 DNA sequence: TGTGCCAGCAGATCCCCAGGGCACAATGAGCAGTTCTTC. The chain couples TRBV11-2 to TRBJ2-1; D possibly corresponds to TRBD1 (5 bases). The CDR3 runs to 13 residues. The germline V gene encodes CDR1 SGHAT and CDR2 FQNNGV. Trimming took off 6 bases at V and 5 bases at J, with 11 bases between the two ends.

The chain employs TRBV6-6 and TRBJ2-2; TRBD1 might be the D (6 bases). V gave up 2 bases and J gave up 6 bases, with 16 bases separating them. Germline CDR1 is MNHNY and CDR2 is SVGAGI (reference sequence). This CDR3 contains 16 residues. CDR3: CASSYDRRGSAGELFF. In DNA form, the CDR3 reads TGTGCCAGCAGTTACGATCGCAGGGGTTCCGCCGGGGAGCTGTTTTTT.

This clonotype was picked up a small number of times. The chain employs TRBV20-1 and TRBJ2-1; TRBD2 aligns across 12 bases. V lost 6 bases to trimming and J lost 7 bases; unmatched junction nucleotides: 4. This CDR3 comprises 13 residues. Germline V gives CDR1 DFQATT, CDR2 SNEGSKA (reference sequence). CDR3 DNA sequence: TGCAGTGCGACCGGGACTAGCGGGAATGAGCAGTTCTTC. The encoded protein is CSATGTSGNEQFF.